This T cell receptor beta chain was observed in a study of shared clonotypes between healthy human individuals. With respect to this clone: The antigen remains unidentified.

This CDR3 region has 12 residues. The V and J ends lost 3 bases and 5 bases respectively, with 7 bases between them. Germline-derived CDR1 and CDR2 are MGHDK and SYGVNS. Broader study findings: Some naive CD4 clonotypes, roughly 4.8%, turned up in common across a handful of donors.

Assay used: immunoSEQ multiplex PCR; TCRdb lists only in-frame clones, some missing. Altogether 850,000 to 1,100,000 clones are present, roughly 80% being singletons, with the ten largest covering over 0.8%. The gene calls are TRBV25-1 and TRBJ1-2; the D is unclear. Sequenced material: memory CD4+ T cells from PBMCs. The sample's subset: CD45RA-negative fraction. The sequence was collected from a man between 18 and 29 years old in good health. Some clones in this sample may be carry-over from other donors' samples. The CDR3 DNA follows: TGTGCCAGCAGTGATGAGGGATATGGCTACACCTTC. Protein sequence: CASSDEGYGYTF.